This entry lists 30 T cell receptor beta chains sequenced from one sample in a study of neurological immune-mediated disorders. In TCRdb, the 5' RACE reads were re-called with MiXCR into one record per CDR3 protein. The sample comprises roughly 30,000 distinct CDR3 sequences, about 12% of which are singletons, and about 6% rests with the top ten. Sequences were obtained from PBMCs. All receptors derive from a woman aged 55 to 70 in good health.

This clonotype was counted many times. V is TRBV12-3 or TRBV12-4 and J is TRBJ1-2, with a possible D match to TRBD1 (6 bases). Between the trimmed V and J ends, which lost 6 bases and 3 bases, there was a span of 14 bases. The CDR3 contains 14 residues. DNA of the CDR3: TGTGCCAGCAGCCCCCCGGACAGCTACTATGGCTACACCTTC. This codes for CASSPPDSYYGYTF.

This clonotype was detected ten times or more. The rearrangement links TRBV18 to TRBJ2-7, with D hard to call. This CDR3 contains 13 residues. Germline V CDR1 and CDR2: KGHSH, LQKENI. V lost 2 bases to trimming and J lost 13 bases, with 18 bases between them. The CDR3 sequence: CASSPSHMQYNYF. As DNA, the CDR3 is TGTGCCAGCTCACCATCTCACATGCAATATAACTACTTC.

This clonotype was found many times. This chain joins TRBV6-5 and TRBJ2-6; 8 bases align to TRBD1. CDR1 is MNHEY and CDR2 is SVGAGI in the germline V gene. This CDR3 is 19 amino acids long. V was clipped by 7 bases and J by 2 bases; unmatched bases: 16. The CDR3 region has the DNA TGTGCCAGCACCACAGTGCCCGGGGCAGGGGGCGCTGGGGCCAACGTCCTGACTTTC. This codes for CASTTVPGAGGAGANVLTF.

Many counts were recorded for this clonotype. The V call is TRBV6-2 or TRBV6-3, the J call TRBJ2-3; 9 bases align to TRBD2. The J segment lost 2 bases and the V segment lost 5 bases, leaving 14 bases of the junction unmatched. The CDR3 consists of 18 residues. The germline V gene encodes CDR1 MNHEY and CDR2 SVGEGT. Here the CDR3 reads CASSPGLAPLPHTDTQYF. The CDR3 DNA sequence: TGTGCCAGCAGTCCGGGACTAGCACCCTTGCCCCACACAGATACGCAGTATTTT.

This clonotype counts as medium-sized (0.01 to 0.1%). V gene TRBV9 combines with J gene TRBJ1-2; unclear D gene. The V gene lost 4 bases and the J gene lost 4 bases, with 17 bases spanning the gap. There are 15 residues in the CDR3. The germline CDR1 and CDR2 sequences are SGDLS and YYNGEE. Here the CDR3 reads CASSPQLDGIYGYTF. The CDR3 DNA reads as TGTGCCAGCAGCCCTCAACTGGACGGAATCTATGGCTACACCTTC.

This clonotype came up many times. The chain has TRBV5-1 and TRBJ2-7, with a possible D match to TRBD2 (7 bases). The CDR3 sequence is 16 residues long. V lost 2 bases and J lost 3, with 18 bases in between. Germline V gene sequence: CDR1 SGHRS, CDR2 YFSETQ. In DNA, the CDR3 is TGCGCCAGCAGCTTAAAGTCCGGGGGGCTTGTCTACGAGCAGTACTTC. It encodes CASSLKSGGLVYEQYF.

CDR3 sequence (DNA): TGTGCCACCACCTGGGCGGGACAGGGGTTTACTGAAGCTTTCTTT. Translating gives CATTWAGQGFTEAFF. This chain uses TRBV12-3 or TRBV12-4 with TRBJ1-1, with 10 bases fitting TRBD1. This CDR3 has 15 amino acids. After removal of 10 bases from V and 5 bases from J, the junction contained 13 bases not matched to a gene.

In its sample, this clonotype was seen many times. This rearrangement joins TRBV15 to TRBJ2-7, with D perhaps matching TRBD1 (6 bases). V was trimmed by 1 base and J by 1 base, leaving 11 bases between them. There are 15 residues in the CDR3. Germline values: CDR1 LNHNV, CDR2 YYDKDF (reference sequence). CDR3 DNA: TGTGCCACCAGCAGAGGCCCGGACAGATCCTACGAGCAGTACTTC. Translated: CATSRGPDRSYEQYF.

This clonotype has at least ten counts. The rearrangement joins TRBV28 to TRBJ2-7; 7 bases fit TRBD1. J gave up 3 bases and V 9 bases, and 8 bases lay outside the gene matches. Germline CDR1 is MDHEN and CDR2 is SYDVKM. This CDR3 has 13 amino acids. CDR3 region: CASMGQSIYEQYF. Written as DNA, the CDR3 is TGTGCCAGTATGGGACAGTCGATCTACGAGCAGTACTTC.

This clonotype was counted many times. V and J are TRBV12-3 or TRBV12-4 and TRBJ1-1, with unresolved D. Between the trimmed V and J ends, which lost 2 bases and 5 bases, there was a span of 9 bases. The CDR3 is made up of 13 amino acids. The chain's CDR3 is CASSLKAYTEAFF. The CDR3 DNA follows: TGTGCCAGCAGTTTAAAGGCCTATACTGAAGCTTTCTTT.

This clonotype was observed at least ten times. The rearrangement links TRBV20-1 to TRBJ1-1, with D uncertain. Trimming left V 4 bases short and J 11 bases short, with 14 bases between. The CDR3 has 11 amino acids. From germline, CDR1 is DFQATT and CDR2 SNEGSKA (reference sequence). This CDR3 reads CSAKHGSGAFF. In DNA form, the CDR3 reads TGCAGTGCTAAACACGGGTCCGGGGCTTTCTTT.

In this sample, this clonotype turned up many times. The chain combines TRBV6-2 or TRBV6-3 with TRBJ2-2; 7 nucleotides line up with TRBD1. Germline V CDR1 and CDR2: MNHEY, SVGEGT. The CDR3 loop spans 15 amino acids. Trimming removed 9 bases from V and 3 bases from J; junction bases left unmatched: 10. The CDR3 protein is CASQQGNRDTGELFF. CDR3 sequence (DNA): TGTGCCAGTCAACAGGGGAACAGGGACACCGGGGAGCTGTTTTTT.

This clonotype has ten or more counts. The CDR3 reads CASSPGRNEKLFF. CDR3 bases: TGTGCCAGCAGCCCCGGACGTAATGAAAAACTGTTTTTT. The chain is built from TRBV7-2 and TRBJ1-4; D not resolved. The CDR3 sequence is 13 residues long. V lost 5 bases to trimming and J lost 4 bases, with 8 bases between them. Germline CDR1 and CDR2: SGHTA and FQGNSA.

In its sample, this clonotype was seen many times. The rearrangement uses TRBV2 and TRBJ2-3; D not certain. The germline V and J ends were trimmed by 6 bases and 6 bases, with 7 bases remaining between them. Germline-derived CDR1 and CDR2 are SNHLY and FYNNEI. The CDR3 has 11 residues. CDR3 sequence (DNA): TGTGCCAGCAGCTACGCGGATACGCAGTATTTT. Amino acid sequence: CASSYADTQYF.

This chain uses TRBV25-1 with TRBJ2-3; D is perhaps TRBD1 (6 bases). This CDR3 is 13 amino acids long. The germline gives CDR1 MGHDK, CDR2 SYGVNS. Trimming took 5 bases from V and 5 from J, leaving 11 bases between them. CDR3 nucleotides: TGTGCCAGCAGTCATCTCAGGGGAGATACGCAGTATTTT. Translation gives CASSHLRGDTQYF.

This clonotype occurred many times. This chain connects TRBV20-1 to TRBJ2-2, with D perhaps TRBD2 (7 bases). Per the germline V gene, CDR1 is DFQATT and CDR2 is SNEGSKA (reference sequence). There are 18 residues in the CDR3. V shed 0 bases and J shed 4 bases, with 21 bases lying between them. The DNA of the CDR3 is TGCAGTGCTAGAGATCTGAGTAGGGGGGGGGCGACCACCGGGGAGCTGTTTTTT. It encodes CSARDLSRGGATTGELFF.

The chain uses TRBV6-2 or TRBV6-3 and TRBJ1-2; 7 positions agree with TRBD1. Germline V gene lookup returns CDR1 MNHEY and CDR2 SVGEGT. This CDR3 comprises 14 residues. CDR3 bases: TGTGATAGCAGTTACCCGGGACAGTCCTATGGCTACACCTTC. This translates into CDSSYPGQSYGYTF.

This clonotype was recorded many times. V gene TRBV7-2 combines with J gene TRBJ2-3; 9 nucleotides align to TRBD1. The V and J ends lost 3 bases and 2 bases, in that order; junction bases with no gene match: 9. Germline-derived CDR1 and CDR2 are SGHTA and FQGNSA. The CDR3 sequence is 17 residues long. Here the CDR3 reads CASSFAYRGQFTDTQYF. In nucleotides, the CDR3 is TGTGCCAGCAGCTTCGCATACAGGGGGCAGTTCACAGATACGCAGTATTTT.

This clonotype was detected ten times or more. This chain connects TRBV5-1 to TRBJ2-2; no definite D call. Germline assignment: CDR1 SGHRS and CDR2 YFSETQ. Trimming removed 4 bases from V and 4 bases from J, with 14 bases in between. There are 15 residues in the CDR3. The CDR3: CASSTDPRGTGELFF. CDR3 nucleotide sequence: TGCGCCAGCAGCACGGACCCACGTGGCACCGGGGAGCTGTTTTTT. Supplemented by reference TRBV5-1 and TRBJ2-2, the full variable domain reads KAGVTQTPRYLIKTRGQQVTLSCSPISGHRSVSWYQQTPGQGLQFLFEYFSETQRNKGNFPGRFSGRQFSNSRSEMNVSTLELGDSALYLCASSTDPRGTGELFFGEGSRLTVL.

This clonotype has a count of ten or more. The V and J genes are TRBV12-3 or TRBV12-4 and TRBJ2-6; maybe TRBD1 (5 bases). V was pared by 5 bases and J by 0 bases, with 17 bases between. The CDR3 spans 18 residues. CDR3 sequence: CASSLSGSDGSGANVLTF. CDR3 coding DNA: TGTGCCAGCAGTCTATCAGGGTCGGATGGCTCTGGGGCCAACGTCCTGACTTTC.

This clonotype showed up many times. CDR3 DNA: TGCAGTGGGTTCCGAGGGGATACTGAGCAGTTCTTC. It specifies CSGFRGDTEQFF. V and J are TRBV20-1 and TRBJ2-1; D may be TRBD1 or TRBD2 (5 bases each). This CDR3 has 12 amino acids. Germline V lookup: CDR1 DFQATT, CDR2 SNEGSKA (reference sequence). The germline V and J ends were trimmed by 7 bases and 9 bases, with 16 bases remaining between them.

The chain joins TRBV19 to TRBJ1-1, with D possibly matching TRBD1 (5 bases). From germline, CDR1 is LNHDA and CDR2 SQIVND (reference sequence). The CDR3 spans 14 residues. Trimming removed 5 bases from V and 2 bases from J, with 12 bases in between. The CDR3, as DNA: TGTGCCAGTAGTGTCCGGGACCGAAACACTGAAGCTTTCTTT. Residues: CASSVRDRNTEAFF.

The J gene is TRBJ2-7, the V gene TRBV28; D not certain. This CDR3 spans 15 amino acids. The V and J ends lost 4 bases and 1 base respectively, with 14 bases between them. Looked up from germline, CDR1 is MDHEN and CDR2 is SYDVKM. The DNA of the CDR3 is TGTGCCAGCAGTTCCCCGTCCGGCCCTTCCTACGAGCAGTACTTC. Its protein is CASSSPSGPSYEQYF.

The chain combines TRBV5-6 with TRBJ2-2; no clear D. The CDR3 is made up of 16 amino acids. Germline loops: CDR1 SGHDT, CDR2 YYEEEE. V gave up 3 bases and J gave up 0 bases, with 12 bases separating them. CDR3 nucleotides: TGTGCCAGCAGCTCCGCTCTGGCTTCGAACACCGGGGAGCTGTTTTTT. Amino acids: CASSSALASNTGELFF. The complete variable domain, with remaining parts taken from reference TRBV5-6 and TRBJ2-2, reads DAGVTQSPTHLIKTRGQQVTLRCSPKSGHDTVSWYQQALGQGPQFIFQYYEEEERQRGNFPDRFSGHQFPNYSSELNVNALLLGDSALYLCASSSALASNTGELFFGEGSRLTVL.

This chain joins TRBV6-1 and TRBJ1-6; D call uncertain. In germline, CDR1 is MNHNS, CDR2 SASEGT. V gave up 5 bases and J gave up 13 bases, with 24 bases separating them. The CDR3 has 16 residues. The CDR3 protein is CASSYPSRRVEVPLHF. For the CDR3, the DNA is TGTGCCAGCAGTTACCCGAGTCGGAGGGTGGAGGTCCCCCTCCACTTT.

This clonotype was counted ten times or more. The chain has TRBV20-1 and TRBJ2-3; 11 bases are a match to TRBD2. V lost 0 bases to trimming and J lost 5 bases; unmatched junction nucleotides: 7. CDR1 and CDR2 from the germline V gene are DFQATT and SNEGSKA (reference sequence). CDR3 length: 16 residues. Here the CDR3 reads CSARDRSGGALDTQYF. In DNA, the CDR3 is TGCAGTGCTAGAGATCGTAGCGGGGGGGCGTTAGATACGCAGTATTTT.

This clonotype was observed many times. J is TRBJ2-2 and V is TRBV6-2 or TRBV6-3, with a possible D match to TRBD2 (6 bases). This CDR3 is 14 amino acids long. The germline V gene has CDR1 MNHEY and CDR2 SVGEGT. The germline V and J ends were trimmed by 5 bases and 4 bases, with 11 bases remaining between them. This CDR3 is CASSRAGTTGELFF. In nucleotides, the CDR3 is TGTGCCAGCAGTAGGGCGGGGACCACCGGGGAGCTGTTTTTT.

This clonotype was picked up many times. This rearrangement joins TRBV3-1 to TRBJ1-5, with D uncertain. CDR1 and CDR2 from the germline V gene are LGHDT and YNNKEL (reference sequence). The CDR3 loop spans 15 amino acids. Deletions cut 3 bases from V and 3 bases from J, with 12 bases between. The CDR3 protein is CASSHAGTSNQPQHF. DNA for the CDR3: TGTGCCAGCAGCCACGCAGGTACCTCCAATCAGCCCCAGCATTTT.

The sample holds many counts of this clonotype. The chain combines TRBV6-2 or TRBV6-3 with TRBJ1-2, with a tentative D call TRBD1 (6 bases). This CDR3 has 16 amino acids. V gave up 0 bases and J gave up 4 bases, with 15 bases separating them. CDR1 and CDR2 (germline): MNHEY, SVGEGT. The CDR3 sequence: CASSYSSRGRGYGYTF. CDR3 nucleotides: TGTGCCAGCAGTTACTCGAGCAGGGGTCGAGGCTATGGCTACACCTTC.

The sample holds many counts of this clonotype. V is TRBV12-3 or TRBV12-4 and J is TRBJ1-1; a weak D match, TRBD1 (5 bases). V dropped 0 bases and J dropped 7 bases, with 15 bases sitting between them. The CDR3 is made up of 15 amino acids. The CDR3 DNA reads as TGTGCCAGCAGTTTAGCGCGGGACTTGGGCAGTGAAGCTTTCTTT. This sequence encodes CASSLARDLGSEAFF.